A selection of T cell receptor beta chains follows, all from one sample in a study of blood T cells in healthy people across ages. TCRdb re-analysed the 5' RACE reads in MiXCR, keeping a single row per CDR3 protein. The profile shows 1,800,000 or so distinct CDR3 sequences, around 42% of them singletons. Sequencing was carried out using blood. These receptors originate from a human donor in good health. Both conserved end residues are part of each CDR3. The D gene is left open where the match is weak. Clone size appears in some rows only: once, few, many, or a class for an expanded clone.

cdr3_nt cdr3_aa j_call v_call clone_size d_call
TGTGCCAGCAGTTCTGGGGGGTGGCGGAGCTCCTACAATGAGCAGTTCTTC CASSSGGWRSSYNEQFF TRBJ2-1 TRBV12-3/TRBV12-4 . .
TGCGCCAGCAGCTTGGATCCCCTAGCGGGGGATTCAGATACGCAGTATTTT CASSLDPLAGDSDTQYF TRBJ2-3 TRBV5-1 . TRBD2
TGCAGTGCCCCCAGGGCCGGGAACACTGAAGCTTTCTTT CSAPRAGNTEAFF TRBJ1-1 TRBV20-1 few .
TGTGCCAGCAGCTTACATCTAGCGGGGGGGCAGACAGATACGCAGTATTTT CASSLHLAGGQTDTQYF TRBJ2-3 TRBV7-2 . TRBD2
TGTGCCACCAGCAGAGATTCTCCGCTTAACTATGGCTACACCTTC CATSRDSPLNYGYTF TRBJ1-2 TRBV15 . .
TGTGCCAGCAGCTTACTGGCAGGGAAGATCGACGAGCAGTACTTC CASSLLAGKIDEQYF TRBJ2-7 TRBV7-2 few .
TGTGCCAGCAGCTTATATCCGGTGGGGGCACGGGGCACAGATACGCAGTATTTT CASSLYPVGARGTDTQYF TRBJ2-3 TRBV7-2 . .
TGTGCCAGCGCCCAGGGGGGAGAACTGTTTTTT CASAQGGELFF TRBJ1-4 TRBV11-3 . TRBD1
TGTGCCAGCAGCGTAGTGGTGAGAAGCACTGAAGCTTTCTTT CASSVVVRSTEAFF TRBJ1-1 TRBV9 . .
TGTGCCAGCACCCAGTGGGGAAGCTCCTACAATGAGCAGTTCTTC CASTQWGSSYNEQFF TRBJ2-1 TRBV6-2/TRBV6-3 . .
TGTGCCTGGAGTACTTCGGGGGGCAGGCGAGAGACCCAGTACTTC CAWSTSGGRRETQYF TRBJ2-5 TRBV30 . .
TGTGCCAGCAGCCAAGTTTGGACAGCCAATTCACCCCTCCACTTT CASSQVWTANSPLHF TRBJ1-6 TRBV3-1 once .
TGCGCCAGCAGCACGGGACCTTTTTCTTCTGGGGCCAACGTCCTGACTTTC CASSTGPFSSGANVLTF TRBJ2-6 TRBV5-1 . .
TGTGCCAGCAGCCCGGTTCGGTCTGGGGCCAACGTCCTGACTTTC CASSPVRSGANVLTF TRBJ2-6 TRBV7-3 few .
TGTGCCAGCAGCTTAGCGCTAGGGTTTGGCAAAAACATTCAGTACTTC CASSLALGFGKNIQYF TRBJ2-4 TRBV7-2 . .
TGTGCCAGCAGCTTAGGAAGGGCACGGGAGACCCAGTACTTC CASSLGRARETQYF TRBJ2-5 TRBV7-8 . .
TGTGCCAGCAGCCAACGGTTTAGCGGGGAAAGCTCCTACGAGCAGTACTTC CASSQRFSGESSYEQYF TRBJ2-7 TRBV4-2 few TRBD2
TGCGCAAGCAAGCCCGGGGCGAACACCGGGGAGCTGTTTTTT CASKPGANTGELFF TRBJ2-2 TRBV5-1 . .
TGCAGTGCTACTAGGCTACAGGTGCACTATGGCTACACCTTC CSATRLQVHYGYTF TRBJ1-2 TRBV20-1 . .
TGTGCCAGCAGTGATTCGACAGGGCCGCTTCCCACCTACGAGCAGTACTTC CASSDSTGPLPTYEQYF TRBJ2-7 TRBV9 few TRBD1
TGTGCCAGCAGCACCGCGACAGGGCCCTACAATGAGCAGTTCTTC CASSTATGPYNEQFF TRBJ2-1 TRBV7-2 few TRBD1
TGTGCCATCAGTGAAATATGGTTGGGATCGGACAACTATGGCTACACCTTC CAISEIWLGSDNYGYTF TRBJ1-2 TRBV10-3 . .
TGCGCCAGCAGCCAAGTACAAGGGGTTAGCGGGGAGCAGTTCTTC CASSQVQGVSGEQFF TRBJ2-1 TRBV4-1 . TRBD2
TGCAGTGCTAGAGCAAGGAGGGCGAGCTCCTACAATGAGCAGTTCTTC CSARARRASSYNEQFF TRBJ2-1 TRBV20-1 . .
TGTGCCAGCAGGGCGGTGGAGGAGACCCAGTACTTC CASRAVEETQYF TRBJ2-5 TRBV6-6 . .
TGTGCCAGCAGCGTCGAAGCTCAAGTAGCTTTTGGGACCCAGTACTTC CASSVEAQVAFGTQYF TRBJ2-5 TRBV9 . .